This T cell receptor (beta chain) was sequenced during a study of blood T cell repertoires in COVID-19. The overall study: Donors in the United States, Italy and Spain gave samples during acute or convalescent COVID-19. From T cells, B-cell-depleted T cells, or PBMCs came the material, which was cDNA or gDNA.

In germline, CDR1 is SNHLY, CDR2 FYNNEI. CDR3 length: 19 residues. V lost 6 bases and J 4 bases, leaving 29 bases between the germline ends. Source study methods: It was from reference gene primer amplification that nucleated cell counts were estimated. Some clones are missing from TCRdb's copy, which holds only in-frame ones; the method was immunoSEQ multiplex PCR. The V and J calls and clone size were taken over from that table, and D and trimming were inferred from the DNA. The table includes tens of thousands of clones, around four fifths detected once. This receptor was taken from a man aged 65-85 years with acute or convalescent COVID-19. Sequencing input: peripheral blood. The V call is TRBV2, the J call TRBJ2-3, with D perhaps TRBD1 (6 bases). The CDR3, as DNA: TGTGCCAGCAGAGGCACCGCCCTCGGGACACCTAAACAGGCAGATACGCAGTATTTT. It translates to CASRGTALGTPKQADTQYF.